What follows is one TCR beta chain and its context. The sample belongs to a study of OX40 agonist ivuxolimab in advanced cancers. Generated by immunoSEQ multiplex PCR, the TCRdb table keeps only in-frame clones and is missing some. The repertoire consists of roughly 130,000 clones, with 90% to 95% occurring once and the leading ten covering over 0.15%. Per the germline V gene, CDR1 is SNHLY and CDR2 is FYNNEI. V lost 8 bases to trimming and J lost 5 bases, with 15 bases between them. The CDR3 covers 13 residues. The receptor was derived from an adult with an advanced solid tumor such as melanoma, head and neck, liver or kidney cancer. This sequence joins TRBV2 and TRBJ2-5; D is perhaps TRBD2 (7 bases). This specimen was CD4+ or CD8+ T cells sorted from blood, taken in a trial of the OX40 agonist ivuxolimab. CDR3 coding DNA: TGTGCCAGCTCCGGGGGGCCGCCGGAGACCCAGTACTTC. It yields the protein CASSGGPPETQYF.